This entry features one TCR beta chain sequence. This clonotype was seen a few times. Its antigen remains unidentified. The sample holds no much larger clone one base away, and base qualities are not on file. The data were produced on an Illumina NovaSeq 6000. TCR cDNA was synthesized by 5'RACE template switching, which introduced a universal primer site and unique molecular identifiers. Priming of cDNA synthesis was performed from both the TCR alpha and TCR beta constant segments. Two PCR steps were used to amplify libraries, with sample barcodes and sequencing adapters being added in the second step. Libraries were sequenced on Illumina HiSeq 2500 (2x100 bp) or NovaSeq (2x150 bp). Per the source publication's procedure: MIGEC handled demultiplexing of reads and collapsing into UMI consensus sequences, while MiXCR performed V(D)J alignment. Using edgeR on replicate PBMC samples, clonotypes were called vaccine-responding if FDR was below 0.01 and the log2 fold change was above 5 up to day 15. Bulk clonotypes were assigned CD4 or CD8 identity according to which sequenced CD4 or CD8 repertoire held them at higher abundance. Using fastp trimming at Q25 and MiXCR clonotype assembly, TCRdb reanalyzed the public sequencing data and kept in-frame beta chains. Entries that share a CDR3 protein sequence are merged under the most common genes and DNA. TCRdb's processing, not the study's, gives the V and J calls here. The sample table contains about 300,000 distinct CDR3 sequences; only one count was recorded for 4% of them. The biggest ten clones account for less than 25% of the sample.

Germline trimming amounts to 3 bases on V and 0 bases on J, with 12 as the count of junction bases outside the gene matches. The cysteine opens and the phenylalanine closes a CDR3 of 19 amino acids. Solely the CDR3 DNA is kept, with 57 bases framed from the first base. The germline V gene encodes CDR1 SGDLS and CDR2 YYNGEE. The data were taken from a study of T cells after yellow fever vaccination (dated by TCRdb to about 2019). Notes on the research overall: The SMART-Seq v4 Ultra Low Input RNA kit was used to prepare libraries from fractions with low cell numbers. To follow T-cell clones before and after primary and booster YFV17D yellow fever vaccination, bulk TCR alpha and beta repertoires were sequenced over time. Two healthy male donors, one aged 18 to 30 and one aged 30 to 40 years, made up the cohort. Blood was drawn at multiple timepoints before and after primary and secondary immunization, with bulk PBMC replicates and cell subsets isolated. General study outcomes and caveats: Because only a couple of donors were included in the study, the extent to which the findings can be generalized is limited. Computational filtering was required because FACS-sorted repertoires could contain abundant contaminating clonotypes from the bulk population. The secondary T-cell response was weaker than the primary response but faster, peaking on day 5 instead of day 15. After the booster, most of the clones that had expanded following primary vaccination were detected again (approximately 96% of CD4 and around 90% of CD8), which suggests that memory was broadly maintained. A small fraction of clonotypes appeared in both the CD4 and CD8 compartments, likely as a result of convergent recombination.

The meaning of the sample's treatment or condition label: live attenuated yellow fever vaccine strain. At every blood-draw timepoint, two biological replicates of bulk PBMCs were collected. PBMCs were isolated from peripheral blood using a standard Ficoll-Paque protocol. TriZol was used to extract RNA from bulk PBMCs, from CD4 and CD8 fractions, and from dextramer-positive and dextramer-negative fractions. Specimen: PBMCs, collected 5 days after the yellow fever booster vaccination. The clonotype originates from a man between 18 and 35 years old who received the YFV17D yellow fever vaccine. The chain employs TRBV9 and TRBJ2-3, with 11 junctional bases fitting TRBD2. The CDR3: CASSETSGTSGTSTDTQYF. Here is the DNA: TGTGCCAGCAGCGAAACGTCCGGGACTAGCGGAACTAGCACAGATACGCAGTATTTT.